What follows are 11 T cell receptor beta chains derived from one specimen sequenced in a study of cytomegalovirus exposure and HLA in healthy donors. In the PCR, 60 Vbeta and 13 Jbeta primers were used. TCRdb's copy holds only in-frame clones and misses some; the assay was immunoSEQ multiplex PCR. The data contain roughly 200,000 clones, 75% to 80% of them singletons. Specimen: PBMCs. The origin of the receptors is a female donor in good health and CMV-seronegative.

This sequence joins TRBV2 and TRBJ2-7; 10 nucleotides agree with TRBD1. The J segment lost 7 bases and the V segment lost 1 base, leaving 4 bases of the junction unmatched. Per germline, CDR1 SNHLY and CDR2 FYNNEI. The length of the CDR3 is 14 residues. DNA of the CDR3: TGTGCCAGCAGTGAAGTTAGGACAGGGGGTGAGCAGTACTTC. Translating it yields CASSEVRTGGEQYF.

This clone has just a few counts. The V gene is TRBV4-2, the J gene TRBJ1-1, with a tentative D call TRBD1 (6 bases). Per germline, CDR1 LGHNA and CDR2 YNFKEQ. V gave up 6 bases and J gave up 4 bases, with 21 bases separating them. The CDR3 has 16 amino acids. CDR3 sequence (DNA): TGTGCCAGCAGTTATACAGGGTTAGTAAAGGGCACTGAAGCTTTCTTT. Translated, it gives CASSYTGLVKGTEAFF.

The chain uses TRBV29-1 and TRBJ2-7; possible D gene TRBD2, 6 bases. Germline V gene lookup returns CDR1 SQVTM and CDR2 ANQGSEA. The CDR3 has 13 residues. The V and J ends lost 7 bases and 0 bases respectively, with 13 bases between them. The CDR3 is CSGRDGSSYEQYF. DNA for the CDR3: TGCAGCGGCCGGGACGGGAGCTCCTACGAGCAGTACTTC.

The chain combines TRBV14 with TRBJ2-5, with no clear D. Germline lookup yields CDR1 SGHDN and CDR2 FVKESK. Trimming left V 0 bases short and J 2 bases short, with 7 bases between. The CDR3 contains 14 residues. The CDR3 reads CASSQESLQETQYF. The DNA of the CDR3 is TGTGCCAGCAGCCAAGAATCACTGCAAGAGACCCAGTACTTC.

V is TRBV5-1 and J is TRBJ2-1; 8 nucleotides agree with TRBD1. The CDR3 spans 15 residues. The ends lost 2 bases at V and 6 bases at J; junction bases unmatched: 7. CDR1 is SGHRS and CDR2 is YFSETQ in the germline V gene. CDR3 sequence reads: CASSFSGGAGNEQFF. DNA for the CDR3: TGCGCCAGCAGCTTTTCAGGGGGCGCGGGCAATGAGCAGTTCTTC.

The CDR3 protein is CASTRERNTEAFF. In DNA form, the CDR3 reads TGTGCCAGCACCAGGGAAAGGAACACTGAAGCTTTCTTT. V gene TRBV2 combines with J gene TRBJ1-1; D is possibly TRBD1 (5 bases). V was clipped by 7 bases and J by 1 base, with 10 bases between them. Germline CDR1 reads SNHLY; CDR2 reads FYNNEI. The CDR3 extends over 13 amino acids.

This clone was seen a single time. J is TRBJ2-1 and V is TRBV27, with 10 nucleotides matching TRBD2. V shed 6 bases and J 8 bases; nucleotides not matched to a gene: 10. Per germline, CDR1 MNHEY and CDR2 SMNVEV (reference sequence). This CDR3 is 15 amino acids long. The CDR3 loop reads CASSPLAGEIYEQFF. CDR3 DNA: TGTGCCAGCAGCCCCCTAGCGGGAGAGATCTATGAGCAGTTCTTC.

The chain links TRBV5-1 to TRBJ1-2; TRBD1 matches at 8 bases. There are 15 residues in the CDR3. Looked up from germline, CDR1 is SGHRS and CDR2 is YFSETQ. V was pared by 6 bases and J by 0 bases, with 7 bases of the junction left unmatched. The CDR3 sequence is CASTQGQGPNYGYTF. Written as DNA, the CDR3 is TGCGCCAGCACCCAAGGACAGGGACCTAACTATGGCTACACCTTC.

V gene TRBV7-8 combines with J gene TRBJ2-5; 12 bases fit TRBD2. Germline loops: CDR1 SGHVS, CDR2 FQNEAQ. The CDR3 is made up of 16 amino acids. The junction had 7 bases not matched to a gene; V was cut back by 6 bases and J by 2 bases. The DNA of the CDR3 is TGTGCCAGCAGACTTCTAGCGGGAGGGCCGCAAGAGACCCAGTACTTC. This codes for CASRLLAGGPQETQYF.

The CDR3 loop reads CASSQPQGNTEAFF. The CDR3 region has the DNA TGTGCCAGCAGCCAGCCACAGGGGAACACTGAAGCTTTCTTT. V usage is TRBV11-2 and J usage is TRBJ1-1, with D perhaps matching TRBD1 (6 bases). CDR3 size: 14 residues. CDR1 and CDR2 from the germline V gene are SGHAT and FQNNGV. V gave up 5 bases and J gave up 1 base, with 11 bases separating them.

J is TRBJ2-3 and V is TRBV19; perhaps TRBD2 as D (6 bases). Germline lookup yields CDR1 LNHDA and CDR2 SQIVND (reference sequence). Trimming pared 6 bases from V and 0 bases from J, leaving 10 bases between. The CDR3 contains 14 residues. DNA of the CDR3: TGTGCCAGTAGAACTAGCCCTAGCACAGATACGCAGTATTTT. Its protein is CASRTSPSTDTQYF.